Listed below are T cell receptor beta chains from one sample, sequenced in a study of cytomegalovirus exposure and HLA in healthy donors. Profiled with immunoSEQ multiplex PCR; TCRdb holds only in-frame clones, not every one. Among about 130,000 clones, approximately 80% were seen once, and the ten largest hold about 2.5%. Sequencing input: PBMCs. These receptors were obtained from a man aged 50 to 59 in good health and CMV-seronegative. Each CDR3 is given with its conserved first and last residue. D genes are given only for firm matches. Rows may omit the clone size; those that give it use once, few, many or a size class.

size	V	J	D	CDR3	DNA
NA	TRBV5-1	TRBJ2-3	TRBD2	CASSSAGGRTDTQYF	TGCGCCAGCAGCTCAGCGGGGGGCCGCACAGATACGCAGTATTTT
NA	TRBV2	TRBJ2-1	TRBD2	CASSHVLAGGYNEQFF	TGTGCCAGCAGCCACGTGCTAGCGGGGGGATACAATGAGCAGTTCTTC
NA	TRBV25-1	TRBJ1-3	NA	CASISGGSGNTIYF	TGTGCCAGCATTTCAGGAGGCTCTGGAAACACCATATATTTT
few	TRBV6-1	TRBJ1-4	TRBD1	CASSELRGQGNEKLFF	TGTGCCAGCAGTGAGCTAAGGGGACAGGGAAATGAAAAACTGTTTTTT
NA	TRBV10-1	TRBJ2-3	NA	CASSPASGYTQYF	TGCGCCAGCAGCCCCGCGTCCGGGTATACGCAGTATTTT
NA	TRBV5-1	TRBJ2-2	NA	CASSLMSGTPITGELFF	TGCGCCAGCAGCTTGATGAGTGGGACACCGATCACCGGGGAGCTGTTTTTT
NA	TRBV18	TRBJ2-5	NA	CASSPRGTKETQYF	TGTGCCAGCTCACCACGGGGGACAAAAGAGACCCAGTACTTC
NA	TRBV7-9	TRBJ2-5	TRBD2	CASSWGGMDLNQETQYF	TGTGCCAGCAGCTGGGGGGGTATGGACCTTAACCAAGAGACCCAGTACTTC
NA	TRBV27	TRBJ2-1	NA	CASRKLTGVNEQFF	TGTGCCAGCAGAAAGCTCACAGGTGTCAATGAGCAGTTCTTC
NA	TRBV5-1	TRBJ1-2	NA	CASSLDPGYGYTF	TGCGCCAGCAGCTTGGACCCCGGCTATGGCTACACCTTC
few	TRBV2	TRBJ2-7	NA	CASSGGRGGSYEQYF	TGTGCCAGCAGTGGTGGGAGAGGGGGTTCCTACGAGCAGTACTTC
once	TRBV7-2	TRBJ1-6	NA	CASTEQGGSPLHF	TGTGCCAGCACAGAGCAGGGTGGCTCACCCCTCCACTTT
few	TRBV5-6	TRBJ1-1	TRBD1	CASSLIALSGQVTEAFF	TGTGCCAGCAGCTTGATAGCTTTATCTGGACAGGTCACTGAAGCTTTCTTT
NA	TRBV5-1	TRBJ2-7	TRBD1	CASSLGQGLSSYEQYF	TGCGCCAGCAGCTTGGGACAGGGCCTGAGCTCCTACGAGCAGTACTTC
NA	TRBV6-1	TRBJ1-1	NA	CASSPQMNTEAFF	TGTGCCAGCAGTCCACAGATGAACACTGAAGCTTTCTTT
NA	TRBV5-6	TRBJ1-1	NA	CASSSWGRGDTEAFF	TGTGCCAGCAGCTCCTGGGGACGGGGGGACACTGAAGCTTTCTTT
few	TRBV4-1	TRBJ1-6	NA	CASSLSTLGQPNSPLHF	TGCGCCAGCAGCCTTTCGACACTAGGACAGCCTAATTCACCCCTCCACTTT
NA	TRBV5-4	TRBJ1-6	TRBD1	CASSPTAGQGSSPLHF	TGTGCCAGCAGCCCGACTGCCGGACAGGGGTCTTCACCCCTCCACTTT
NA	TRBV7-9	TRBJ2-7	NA	CASSFSREPYEQYF	TGTGCCAGCAGCTTTTCCCGGGAGCCCTACGAGCAGTACTTC
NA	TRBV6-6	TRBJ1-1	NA	CASSSDGGPWTEAFF	TGTGCCAGCAGTTCCGACGGGGGGCCGTGGACTGAAGCTTTCTTT
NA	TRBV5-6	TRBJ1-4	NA	CASSLLGTENEKLFF	TGTGCCAGCAGCTTGTTAGGGACTGAAAATGAAAAACTGTTTTTT
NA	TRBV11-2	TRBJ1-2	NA	CASSSPHGYTF	TGTGCCAGCAGCTCCCCTCATGGCTACACCTTC
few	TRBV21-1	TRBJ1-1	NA	CASSAEGRTEAFF	TGTGCCAGCAGCGCGGAGGGGAGGACTGAAGCTTTCTTT
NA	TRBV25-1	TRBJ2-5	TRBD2	CASSDRGGWETQYF	TGTGCCAGCAGTGATCGCGGGGGATGGGAGACCCAGTACTTC
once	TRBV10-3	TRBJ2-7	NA	CAAGRAAYEQYF	TGTGCCGCGGGAAGGGCCGCCTACGAGCAGTACTTC
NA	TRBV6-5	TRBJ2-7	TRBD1	CASSTSGTGYEQYF	TGTGCCAGCAGTACCTCCGGGACAGGGTACGAGCAGTACTTC
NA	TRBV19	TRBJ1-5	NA	CASSIEASNQPQHF	TGTGCCAGTAGTATAGAAGCGAGCAATCAGCCCCAGCATTTT
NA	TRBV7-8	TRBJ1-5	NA	CASSLAGGVRGNQPQHF	TGTGCCAGCAGCTTAGCGGGGGGGGTCAGGGGCAATCAGCCCCAGCATTTT
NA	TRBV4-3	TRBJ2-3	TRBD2	CASSQAWAASGGLRRTDTQYF	TGCGCCAGCAGCCAAGCTTGGGCGGCTAGCGGGGGGCTTAGACGCACAGATACGCAGTATTTT
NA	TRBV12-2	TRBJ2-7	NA	CASRLGRGRSSYEQYF	TGTGCAAGTCGCTTAGGCCGAGGGAGGAGCTCCTACGAGCAGTACTTC
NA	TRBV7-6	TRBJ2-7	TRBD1	CASSLGTGSYEQYF	TGTGCCAGCAGCTTAGGGACAGGATCGTACGAGCAGTACTTC
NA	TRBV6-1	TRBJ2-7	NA	CASRGQHYEQYF	TGTGCCAGCCGAGGGCAACACTACGAGCAGTACTTC
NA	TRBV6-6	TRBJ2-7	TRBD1	CASSYQTGAAYEQYF	TGTGCCAGCAGTTACCAGACAGGGGCAGCCTACGAGCAGTACTTC
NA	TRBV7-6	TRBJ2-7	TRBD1	CASSADRGGPYEQYF	TGTGCCAGCAGCGCAGACAGGGGGGGGCCCTACGAGCAGTACTTC
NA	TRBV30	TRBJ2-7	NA	CAWSAPQGLTYEQYF	TGTGCCTGGAGTGCCCCGCAGGGTTTAACCTACGAGCAGTACTTC
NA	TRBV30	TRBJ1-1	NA	CAWSLGGDTEAFF	TGTGCCTGGAGTTTGGGGGGGGACACTGAAGCTTTCTTT
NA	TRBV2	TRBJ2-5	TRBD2	CASSDYDTSGQETQYF	TGTGCCAGCAGTGACTACGATACTAGCGGGCAAGAGACCCAGTACTTC
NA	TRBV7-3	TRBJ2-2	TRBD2	CASSPPGLAGGPGTGELFF	TGTGCCAGCAGCCCCCCCGGACTAGCGGGGGGGCCGGGCACCGGGGAGCTGTTTTTT
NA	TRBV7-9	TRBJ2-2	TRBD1	CASSHPGQGATGELFF	TGTGCCAGCAGCCACCCGGGACAGGGGGCTACCGGGGAGCTGTTTTTT
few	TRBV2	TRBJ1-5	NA	CASSEGVGAQPQHF	TGTGCCAGCAGTGAAGGGGTAGGGGCCCAGCCCCAGCATTTT
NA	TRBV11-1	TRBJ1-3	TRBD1	CASSSRTGGTSSGNTIYF	TGTGCCAGCAGCTCCAGGACAGGGGGCACATCCTCTGGAAACACCATATATTTT
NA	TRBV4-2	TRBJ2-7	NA	CASSQGGLSVEQYF	TGTGCCAGCAGCCAAGGAGGACTGTCGGTCGAGCAGTACTTC
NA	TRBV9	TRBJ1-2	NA	CASSVDTNYGYTF	TGTGCCAGCAGCGTAGATACAAACTATGGCTACACCTTC
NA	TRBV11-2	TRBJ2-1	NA	CASRRDSLRMSEQFF	TGTGCCAGCAGACGGGACTCCTTAAGGATGAGTGAGCAGTTCTTC
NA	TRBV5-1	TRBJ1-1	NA	CASSPSLGGEAFF	TGCGCCAGCAGCCCGTCCTTGGGGGGTGAAGCTTTCTTT
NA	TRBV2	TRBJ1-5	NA	CASSVFGEPQHF	TGTGCCAGCAGTGTGTTCGGGGAGCCCCAGCATTTT
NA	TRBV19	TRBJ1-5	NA	CASSPVSSNQPQHF	TGTGCCAGTAGTCCCGTGTCTAGCAATCAGCCCCAGCATTTT
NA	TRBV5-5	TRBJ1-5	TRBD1	CASSLGDRGRPQHF	TGTGCCAGCAGCTTGGGTGACAGGGGGCGGCCCCAGCATTTT
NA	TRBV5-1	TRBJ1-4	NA	CASSRGGHLGEKLFF	TGCGCCAGCAGCCGGGGAGGGCACCTTGGTGAAAAACTGTTTTTT
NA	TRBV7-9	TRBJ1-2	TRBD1	CASSRLSGTGDHYGYTF	TGTGCCAGCAGCCGCCTTTCCGGGACAGGGGACCACTATGGCTACACCTTC
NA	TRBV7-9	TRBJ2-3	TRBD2	CASSRGLAGGLGTDTQYF	TGTGCCAGCAGCCGGGGACTAGCGGGGGGGCTTGGCACAGATACGCAGTATTTT
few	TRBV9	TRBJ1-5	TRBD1	CASSDSGQGGPQHF	TGTGCCAGCAGCGATTCGGGACAGGGTGGGCCCCAGCATTTT
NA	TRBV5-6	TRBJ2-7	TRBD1	CASSLVPGQGFHEQYF	TGTGCCAGCAGCTTAGTACCGGGACAGGGGTTCCACGAGCAGTACTTC
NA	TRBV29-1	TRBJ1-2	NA	CSGAEGNYGYTF	TGCAGCGGCGCGGAGGGTAACTATGGCTACACCTTC